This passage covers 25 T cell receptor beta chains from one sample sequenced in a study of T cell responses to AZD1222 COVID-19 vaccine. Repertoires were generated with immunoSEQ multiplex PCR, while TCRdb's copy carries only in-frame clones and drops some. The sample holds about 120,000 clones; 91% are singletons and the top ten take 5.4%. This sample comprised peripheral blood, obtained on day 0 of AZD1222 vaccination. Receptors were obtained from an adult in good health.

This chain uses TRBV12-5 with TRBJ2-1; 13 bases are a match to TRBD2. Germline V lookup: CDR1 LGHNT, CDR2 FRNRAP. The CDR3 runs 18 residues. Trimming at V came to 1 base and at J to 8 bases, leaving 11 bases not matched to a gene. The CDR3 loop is CASGLGFLTSGRPDEQFF. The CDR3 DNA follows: TGTGCTAGTGGTTTGGGTTTCCTGACTAGCGGGAGGCCCGATGAGCAGTTCTTC.

CDR3 in amino acids: CASSEGRSSYGYTF. The CDR3 DNA sequence: TGTGCCAGCAGTGAGGGCAGATCCTCGTATGGCTACACCTTC. The chain recombines TRBV2 with TRBJ1-2; D unclear. CDR3 length equals 14 residues. The germline CDR1 and CDR2 sequences are SNHLY and FYNNEI. V lost 3 bases to trimming and J lost 5 bases, with 13 bases between them.

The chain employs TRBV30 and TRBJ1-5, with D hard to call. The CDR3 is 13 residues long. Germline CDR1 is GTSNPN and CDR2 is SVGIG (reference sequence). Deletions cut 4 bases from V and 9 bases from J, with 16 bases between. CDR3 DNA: TGTGCCTGGAACGGGCAGACGGCGGGGCCCCAGCATTTT. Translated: CAWNGQTAGPQHF.

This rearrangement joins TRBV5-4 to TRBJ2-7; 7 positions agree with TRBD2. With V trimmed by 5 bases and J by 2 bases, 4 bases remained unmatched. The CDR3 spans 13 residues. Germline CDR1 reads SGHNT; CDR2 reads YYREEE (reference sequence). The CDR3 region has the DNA TGTGCCAGCAGGATGGGAGGGACCTACGAGCAGTACTTC. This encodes CASRMGGTYEQYF.

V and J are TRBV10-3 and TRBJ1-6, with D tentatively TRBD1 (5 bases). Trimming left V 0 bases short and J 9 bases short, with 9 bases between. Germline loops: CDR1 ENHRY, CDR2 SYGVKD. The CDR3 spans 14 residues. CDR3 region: CAISESGDGSPLHF. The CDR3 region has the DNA TGTGCCATCAGTGAGTCAGGGGATGGTTCACCCCTCCACTTT.

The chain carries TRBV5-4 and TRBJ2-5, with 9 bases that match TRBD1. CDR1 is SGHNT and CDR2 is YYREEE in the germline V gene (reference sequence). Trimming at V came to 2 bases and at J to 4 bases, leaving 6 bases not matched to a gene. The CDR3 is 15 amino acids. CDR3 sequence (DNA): TGTGCCAGCAGCTTCCCTGGACAGGGGCCAGAGACCCAGTACTTC. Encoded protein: CASSFPGQGPETQYF. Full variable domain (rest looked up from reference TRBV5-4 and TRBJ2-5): ETGVTQSPTHLIKTRGQQVTLRCSSQSGHNTVSWYQQALGQGPQFIFQYYREEENGRGNFPPRFSGLQFPNYSSELNVNALELDDSALYLCASSFPGQGPETQYFGPGTRLLVL.

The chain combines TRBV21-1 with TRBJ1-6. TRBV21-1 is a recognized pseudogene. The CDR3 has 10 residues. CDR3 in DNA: TGTGCCAGCAGCAATTCACCCCTCCACTTT. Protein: CASSNSPLHF.

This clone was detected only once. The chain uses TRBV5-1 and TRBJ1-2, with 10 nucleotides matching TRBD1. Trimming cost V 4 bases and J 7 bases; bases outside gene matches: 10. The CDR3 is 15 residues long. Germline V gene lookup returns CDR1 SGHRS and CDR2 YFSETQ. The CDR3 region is CASSQGQGLIGGYTF. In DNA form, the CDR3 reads TGCGCCAGCAGCCAGGGACAGGGGTTAATTGGTGGCTACACCTTC.

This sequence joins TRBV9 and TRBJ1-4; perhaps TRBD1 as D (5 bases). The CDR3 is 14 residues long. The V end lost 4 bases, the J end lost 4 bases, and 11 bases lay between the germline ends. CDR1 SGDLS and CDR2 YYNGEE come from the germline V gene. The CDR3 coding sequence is TGTGCCAGCAGCACGACAGCAAGTAATGAAAAACTGTTTTTT. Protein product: CASSTTASNEKLFF.

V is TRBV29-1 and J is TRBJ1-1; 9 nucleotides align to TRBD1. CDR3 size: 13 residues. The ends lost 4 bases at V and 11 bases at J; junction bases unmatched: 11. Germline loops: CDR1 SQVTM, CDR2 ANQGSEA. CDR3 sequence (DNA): TGCAGCGTTGTTGTCGGGACAGGGCAGGGGGCTTTCTTT. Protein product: CSVVVGTGQGAFF.

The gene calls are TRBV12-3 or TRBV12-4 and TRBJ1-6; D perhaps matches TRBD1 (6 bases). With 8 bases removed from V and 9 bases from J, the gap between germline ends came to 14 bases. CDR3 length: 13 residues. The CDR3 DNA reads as TGTGCCAGCCGGGGGGGCGTCAGTTCACCCCTCCACTTT. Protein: CASRGGVSSPLHF.

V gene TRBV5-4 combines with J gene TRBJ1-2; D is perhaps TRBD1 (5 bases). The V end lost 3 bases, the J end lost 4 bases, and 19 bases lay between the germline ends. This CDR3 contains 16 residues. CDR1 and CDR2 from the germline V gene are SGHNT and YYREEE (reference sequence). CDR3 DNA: TGTGCCAGCAGCTCCGGCAACCACAGGACCCCCTATGGCTACACCTTC. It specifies CASSSGNHRTPYGYTF.

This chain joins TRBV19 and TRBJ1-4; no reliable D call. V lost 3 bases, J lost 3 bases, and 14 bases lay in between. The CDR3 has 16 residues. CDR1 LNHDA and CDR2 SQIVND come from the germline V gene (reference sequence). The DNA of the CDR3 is TGTGCCAGTAGTATCCAGGATGGTCTGGCTAATGAAAAACTGTTTTTT. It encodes CASSIQDGLANEKLFF.

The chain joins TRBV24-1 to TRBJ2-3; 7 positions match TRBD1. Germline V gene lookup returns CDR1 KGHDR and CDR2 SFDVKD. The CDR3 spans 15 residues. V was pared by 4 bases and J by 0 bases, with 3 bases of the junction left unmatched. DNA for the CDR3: TGTGCCACCAGTGACCCGGGACAGAGCACAGATACGCAGTATTTT. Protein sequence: CATSDPGQSTDTQYF.

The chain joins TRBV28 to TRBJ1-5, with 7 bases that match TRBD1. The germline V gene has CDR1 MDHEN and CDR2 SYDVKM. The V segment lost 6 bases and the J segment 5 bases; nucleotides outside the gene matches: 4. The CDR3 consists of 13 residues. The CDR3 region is CASSRQGYQPQHF. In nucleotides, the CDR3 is TGTGCCAGCAGCCGACAGGGCTATCAGCCCCAGCATTTT.

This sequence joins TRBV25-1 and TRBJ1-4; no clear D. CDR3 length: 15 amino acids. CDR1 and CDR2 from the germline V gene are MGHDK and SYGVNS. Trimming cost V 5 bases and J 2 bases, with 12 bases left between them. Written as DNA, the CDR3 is TGTGCCAGCAGTACCACAGTTACGACTAATGAAAAACTGTTTTTT. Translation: CASSTTVTTNEKLFF.

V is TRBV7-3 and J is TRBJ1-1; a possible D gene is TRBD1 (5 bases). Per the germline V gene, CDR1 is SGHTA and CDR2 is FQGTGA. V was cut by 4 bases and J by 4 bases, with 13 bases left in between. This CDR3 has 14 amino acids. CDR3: CASSSVSGTTEAFF. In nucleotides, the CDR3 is TGTGCCAGCAGCTCCGTTTCTGGGACCACTGAAGCTTTCTTT.

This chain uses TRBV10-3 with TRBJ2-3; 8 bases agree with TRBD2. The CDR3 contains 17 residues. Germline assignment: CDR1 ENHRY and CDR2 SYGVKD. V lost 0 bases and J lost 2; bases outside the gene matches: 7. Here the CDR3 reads CAISESGSGAITDTQYF. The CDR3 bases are TGTGCCATCAGTGAGTCGGGTAGCGGGGCCATCACAGATACGCAGTATTTT.

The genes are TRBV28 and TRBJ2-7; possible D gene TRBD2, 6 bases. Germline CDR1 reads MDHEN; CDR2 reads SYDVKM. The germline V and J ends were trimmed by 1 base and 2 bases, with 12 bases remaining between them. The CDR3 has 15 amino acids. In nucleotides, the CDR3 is TGTGCCAGCAGTTTATCGAGTCGGGGGACCTACGAGCAGTACTTC. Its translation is CASSLSSRGTYEQYF.

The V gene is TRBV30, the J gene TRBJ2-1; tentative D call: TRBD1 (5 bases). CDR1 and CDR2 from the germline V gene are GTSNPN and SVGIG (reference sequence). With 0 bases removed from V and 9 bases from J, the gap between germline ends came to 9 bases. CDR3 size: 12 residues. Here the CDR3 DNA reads TGTGCCTGGAGTGTACAGGTGACTGAGCAGTTCTTC. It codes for CAWSVQVTEQFF.

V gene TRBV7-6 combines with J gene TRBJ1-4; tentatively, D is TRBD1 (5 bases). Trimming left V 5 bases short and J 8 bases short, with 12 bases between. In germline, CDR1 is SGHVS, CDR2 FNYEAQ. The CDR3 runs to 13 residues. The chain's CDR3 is CASSAREGEKLFF. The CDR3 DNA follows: TGTGCCAGCAGCGCCAGGGAAGGCGAAAAACTGTTTTTT.

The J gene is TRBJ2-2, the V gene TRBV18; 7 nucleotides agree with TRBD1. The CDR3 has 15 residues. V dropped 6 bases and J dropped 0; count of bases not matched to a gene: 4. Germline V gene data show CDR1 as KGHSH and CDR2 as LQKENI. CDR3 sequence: CASSQGQTNTGELFF. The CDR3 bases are TGTGCCAGCTCCCAGGGACAGACGAACACCGGGGAGCTGTTTTTT.

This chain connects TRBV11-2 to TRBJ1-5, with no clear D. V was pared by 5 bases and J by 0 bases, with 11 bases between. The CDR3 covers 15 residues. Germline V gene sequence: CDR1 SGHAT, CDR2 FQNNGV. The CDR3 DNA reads TGTGCCAGCAGCCCCAAGATCGGTAGCAATCAGCCCCAGCATTTT. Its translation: CASSPKIGSNQPQHF.

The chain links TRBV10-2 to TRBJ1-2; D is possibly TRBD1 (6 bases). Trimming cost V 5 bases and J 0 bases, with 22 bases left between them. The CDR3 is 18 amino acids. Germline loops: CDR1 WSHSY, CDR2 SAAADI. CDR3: CASSHRDTFQLANYGYTF. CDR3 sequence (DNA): TGCGCCAGCAGTCACCGGGACACCTTTCAATTAGCTAACTATGGCTACACCTTC.

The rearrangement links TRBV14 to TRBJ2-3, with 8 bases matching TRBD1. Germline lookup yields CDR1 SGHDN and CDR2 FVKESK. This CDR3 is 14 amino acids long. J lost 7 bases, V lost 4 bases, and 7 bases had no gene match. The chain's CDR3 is CASSRRQGTYTQYF. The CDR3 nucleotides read TGTGCCAGCAGCCGACGACAGGGGACTTATACGCAGTATTTT. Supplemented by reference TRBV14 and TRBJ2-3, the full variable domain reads EAGVTQFPSHSVIEKGQTVTLRCDPISGHDNLYWYRRVMGKEIKFLLHFVKESKQDESGMPNNRFLAERTGGTYSTLKVQPAELEDSGVYFCASSRRQGTYTQYFGPGTRLTVL.